The TCR beta chain under discussion was sequenced for a study of cytomegalovirus exposure and HLA in healthy donors. Study-level background: Samples from HLA-typed donors yielded some 85 million unique TCRs in an early data release.

Germline CDR1 is SGHTS and CDR2 is YDEGEE. The V segment lost 5 bases and the J segment 3 bases; nucleotides outside the gene matches: 11. The CDR3 is made up of 15 amino acids. The study ran its PCR with 60 Vbeta and 13 Jbeta primers. Using immunoSEQ multiplex PCR, the repertoire was profiled, and TCRdb retains in-frame clones only, with some absent. There are some 140,000 clones in the sample; less than 85% occur only once, and just over 8.5% lies in the top ten. In the case of this clone: Antigen unknown.

Findings and limits, study-wide: Associated with cytomegalovirus, according to the listing, were 164 TCR beta chains. Highly shared variants forming one cluster were likely a sequencing artifact. In a later analysis, HLA-associated beta chains showed higher expansion and lower generation probabilities than comparable chains.

Sequencing used PBMCs. The rearrangement joins TRBV5-8 to TRBJ2-7; 7 nucleotides agree with TRBD2. The TCR sequence derives from a woman between 45 and 65 years old in good health and CMV-seropositive. In DNA form, the CDR3 reads TGTGCCAGCAGTAGGATCGGGCGGGGGTACTACGAGCAGTACTTC. Its protein product is CASSRIGRGYYEQYF.